This TCR beta chain was captured in a study of T cell clones after liver transplantation. Study summary: Standard immunosuppression, with no induction, continued until 12-24 months after transplant. At least one year of complete immunosuppression withdrawal without enzymes over twice normal defined tolerance.

Method: immunoSEQ multiplex PCR; TCRdb's copy keeps in-frame clones and lacks some. The sample consists of 16,000 or so clones, 80% to 90% of them appearing once. On this clone itself: Its antigen remains unidentified.

This CDR3 region has 18 residues. The germline CDR1 and CDR2 sequences are SGHTS and YDEGEE. V was shortened by 7 bases and J by 5 bases, with 25 bases between the two germline ends. Study-level points and caveats: Post-transplant time points were not standardized, so conclusions are preliminary. In a couple of subjects, few donor cells limited the measurable donor-reactive repertoire.

Sequences were derived from CD8+ T cells from blood, sampled around 45 months after liver transplant. The chain uses TRBV5-8 and TRBJ2-6; unclear D gene. The sequence was collected from a human patient who received a liver transplant. Some T cells could come from the graft donor. CDR3 in amino acids: CASVYIHSTQSRANVLTF. Here the CDR3 DNA reads TGTGCCAGCGTCTATATTCATTCCACACAAAGTCGGGCCAACGTCCTGACTTTC.